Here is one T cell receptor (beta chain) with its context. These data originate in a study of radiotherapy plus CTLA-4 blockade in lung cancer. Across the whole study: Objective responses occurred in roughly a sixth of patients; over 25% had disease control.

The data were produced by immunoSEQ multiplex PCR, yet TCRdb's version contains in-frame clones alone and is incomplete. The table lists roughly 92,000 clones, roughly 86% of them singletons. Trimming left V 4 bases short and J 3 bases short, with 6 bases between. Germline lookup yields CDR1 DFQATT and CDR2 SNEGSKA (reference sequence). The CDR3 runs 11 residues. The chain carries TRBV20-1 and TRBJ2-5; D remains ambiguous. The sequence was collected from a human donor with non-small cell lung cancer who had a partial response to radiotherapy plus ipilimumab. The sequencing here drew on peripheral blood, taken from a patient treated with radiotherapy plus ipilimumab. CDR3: CSATRKETQYF. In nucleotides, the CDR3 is TGCAGTGCTACGCGGAAAGAGACCCAGTACTTC.